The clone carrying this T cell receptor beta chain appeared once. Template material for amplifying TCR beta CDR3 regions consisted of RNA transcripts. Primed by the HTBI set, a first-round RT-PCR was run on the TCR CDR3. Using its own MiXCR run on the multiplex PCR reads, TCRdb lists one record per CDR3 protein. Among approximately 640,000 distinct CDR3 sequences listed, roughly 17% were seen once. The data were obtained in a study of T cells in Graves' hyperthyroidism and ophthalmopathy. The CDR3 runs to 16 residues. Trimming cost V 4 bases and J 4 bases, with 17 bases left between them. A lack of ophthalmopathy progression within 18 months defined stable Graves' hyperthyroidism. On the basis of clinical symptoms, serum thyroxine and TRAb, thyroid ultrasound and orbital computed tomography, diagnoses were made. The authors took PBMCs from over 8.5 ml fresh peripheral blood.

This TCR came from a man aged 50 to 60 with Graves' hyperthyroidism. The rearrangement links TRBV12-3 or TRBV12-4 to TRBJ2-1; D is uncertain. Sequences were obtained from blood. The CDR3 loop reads CASSSYGVLLYNEQFF. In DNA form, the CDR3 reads TGTGCCAGCAGTTCGTATGGGGTCCTCTTATACAATGAGCAGTTCTTC.